This TCR beta chain was sequenced during a study of cytomegalovirus exposure and HLA in healthy donors. Study-level findings and limits: In a later analysis, parvovirus B19, influenza, CMV and Epstein-Barr virus appeared linked to several top co-occurrence clusters.

V shed 4 bases, J shed 8 bases, and the junction held 9 bases outside the gene matches. The CDR3 covers 14 residues. Germline V CDR1 and CDR2: SNHLY, FYNNEI. As for this clone: Antigen: not known.

The PCR contained 60 Vbeta and 13 Jbeta primers. Sequencing was performed with immunoSEQ multiplex PCR; in TCRdb, only in-frame clones are kept and a portion is missing. In the table there are more than 100,000 clones, about 83% of which are singletons. Sequenced sample: PBMCs. The rearrangement uses TRBV2 and TRBJ1-2; TRBD1 matches at 8 bases. This TCR was sampled from a woman aged 25 to 39 in good health and CMV-seronegative. The CDR3 region is CASSGATGVRGYTF. CDR3 nucleotide sequence: TGTGCCAGCAGTGGGGCGACAGGGGTTCGGGGCTACACCTTC.